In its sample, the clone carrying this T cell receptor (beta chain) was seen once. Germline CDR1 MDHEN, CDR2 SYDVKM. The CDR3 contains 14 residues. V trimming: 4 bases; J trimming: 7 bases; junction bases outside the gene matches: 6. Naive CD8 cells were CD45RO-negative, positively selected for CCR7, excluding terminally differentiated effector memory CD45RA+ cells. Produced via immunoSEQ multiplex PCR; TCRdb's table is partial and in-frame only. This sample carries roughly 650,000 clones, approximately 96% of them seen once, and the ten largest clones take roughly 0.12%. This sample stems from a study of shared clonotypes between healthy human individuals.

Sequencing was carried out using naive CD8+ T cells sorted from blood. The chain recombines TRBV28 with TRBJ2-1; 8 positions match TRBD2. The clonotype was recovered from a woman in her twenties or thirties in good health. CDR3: CASSSSGSWNEQFF. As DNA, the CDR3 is TGTGCCAGCAGTTCCAGCGGGAGCTGGAATGAGCAGTTCTTC.